The entry below describes one T cell receptor beta chain. Its antigen is still unknown. The data were obtained in a study of T cell repertoires in cytomegalovirus infection. General study results and limits: Accumulated public TCR beta family frequency recognized individuals carrying CMV together with the relevant HLA.

TCRdb passed the reads through MiXCR, listing each CDR3 protein once. The repertoire has roughly 730,000 distinct CDR3 sequences, approximately 33% of them found once; the top ten carry approximately 18%. The receptor comes from a human donor in good health (CMV status not recorded). Some clones in this sample may be carry-over from other donors' samples. The sequencing here drew on cultured PBMCs, taken from culture after CMV antigen stimulation.

CDR3 in amino acids: CASGLSRKTGETYSNQPQHF. CDR3 DNA sequence: TGTGCTAGTGGTTTGAGTCGTAAGACAGGGGAAACGTATAGCAATCAGCCCCAGCATTTT. This chain connects TRBV12-5 to TRBJ1-5; TRBD1 matches at 8 bases. The CDR3 spans 20 residues. V gave up 2 bases and J gave up 0 bases; unmatched junction bases: 15. Germline V gene sequence: CDR1 LGHNT, CDR2 FRNRAP.